Detailed here is one TCR beta chain. The V gene's germline CDR1 is SNHLY and CDR2 FYNNEI. J was trimmed by 6 bases and V by 7 bases; bases with no gene match: 6. The CDR3 has 14 residues. The data derive from a study of blood T cell repertoires in COVID-19. Method: immunoSEQ multiplex PCR; TCRdb's copy keeps in-frame clones and lacks some. This repertoire shows some 120,000 clones, 70% to 80% found once; its top ten account for around a third. The TCR sequence derives from a man between 40 and 49 years old with active or convalescent COVID-19. The sequenced sample consisted of peripheral blood. This sequence joins TRBV2 and TRBJ2-1; 10 bases align to TRBD2. CDR3 residues: CASNGAGGPNEQFF. CDR3 DNA sequence: TGTGCCAGCAACGGAGCGGGAGGGCCCAATGAGCAGTTCTTC.